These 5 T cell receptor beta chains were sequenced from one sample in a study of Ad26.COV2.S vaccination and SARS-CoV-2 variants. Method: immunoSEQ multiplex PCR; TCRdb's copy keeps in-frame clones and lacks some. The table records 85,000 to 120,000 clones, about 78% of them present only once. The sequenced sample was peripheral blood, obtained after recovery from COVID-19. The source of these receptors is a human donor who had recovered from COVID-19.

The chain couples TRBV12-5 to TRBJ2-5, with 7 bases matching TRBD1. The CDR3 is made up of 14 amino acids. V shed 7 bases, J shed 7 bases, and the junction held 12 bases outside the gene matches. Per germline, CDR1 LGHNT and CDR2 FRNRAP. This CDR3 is CASASLQGLGTQYF. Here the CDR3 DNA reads TGTGCTAGTGCATCCCTACAGGGGTTAGGGACCCAGTACTTC. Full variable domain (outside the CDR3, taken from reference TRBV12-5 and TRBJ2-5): DARVTQTPRHKVTEMGQEVTMRCQPILGHNTVFWYRQTMMQGLELLAYFRNRAPLDDSGMPKDRFSAEMPDATLATLKIQPSEPRDSAVYFCASASLQGLGTQYFGPGTRLLVL.

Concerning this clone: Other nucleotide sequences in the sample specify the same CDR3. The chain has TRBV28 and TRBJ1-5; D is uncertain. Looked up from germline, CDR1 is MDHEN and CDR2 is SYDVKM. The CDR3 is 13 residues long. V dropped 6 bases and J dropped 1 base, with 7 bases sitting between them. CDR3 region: CASRGSSNQPQHF. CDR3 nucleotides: TGTGCCAGCAGGGGGTCGAGCAATCAGCCCCAGCATTTT.

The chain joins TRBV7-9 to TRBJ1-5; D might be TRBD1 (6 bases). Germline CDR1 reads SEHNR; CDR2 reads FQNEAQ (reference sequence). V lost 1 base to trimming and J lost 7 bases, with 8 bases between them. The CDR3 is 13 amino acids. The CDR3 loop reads CASSLGGAQPQHF. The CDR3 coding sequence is TGTGCCAGCAGCTTAGGGGGGGCACAGCCCCAGCATTTT.

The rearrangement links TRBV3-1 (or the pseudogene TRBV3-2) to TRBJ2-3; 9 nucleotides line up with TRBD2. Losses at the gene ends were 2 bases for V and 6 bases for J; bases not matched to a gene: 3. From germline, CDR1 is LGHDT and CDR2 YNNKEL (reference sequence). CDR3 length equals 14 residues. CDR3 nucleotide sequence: TGTGCCAGCAGCCAACAGAGCGGGAGGGATACGCAGTATTTT. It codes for CASSQQSGRDTQYF.

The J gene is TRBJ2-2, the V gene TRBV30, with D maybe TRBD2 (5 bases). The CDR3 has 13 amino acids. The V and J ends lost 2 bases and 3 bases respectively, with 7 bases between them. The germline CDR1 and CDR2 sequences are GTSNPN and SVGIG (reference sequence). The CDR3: CAWSLAYTGELFF. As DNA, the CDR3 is TGTGCCTGGAGTCTAGCATACACCGGGGAGCTGTTTTTT.